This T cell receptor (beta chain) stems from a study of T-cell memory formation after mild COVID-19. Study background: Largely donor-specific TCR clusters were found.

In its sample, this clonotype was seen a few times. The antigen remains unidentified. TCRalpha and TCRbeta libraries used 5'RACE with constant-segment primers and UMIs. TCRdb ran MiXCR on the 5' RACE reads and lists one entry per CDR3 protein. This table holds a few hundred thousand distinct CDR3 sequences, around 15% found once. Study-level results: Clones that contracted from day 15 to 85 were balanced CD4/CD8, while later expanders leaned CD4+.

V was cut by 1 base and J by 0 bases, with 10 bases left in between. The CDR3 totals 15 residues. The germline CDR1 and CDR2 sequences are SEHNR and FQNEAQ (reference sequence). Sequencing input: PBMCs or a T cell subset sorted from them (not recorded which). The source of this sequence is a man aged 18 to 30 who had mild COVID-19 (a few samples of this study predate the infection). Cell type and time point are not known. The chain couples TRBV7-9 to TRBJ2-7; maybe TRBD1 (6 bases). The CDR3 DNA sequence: TGTGCCAGCAGCTTAGGACAGGCCAACTCCTACGAGCAGTACGTC. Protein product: CASSLGQANSYEQYV.